Here is one T cell receptor beta chain with its context. Antigen: not known. The germline gives CDR1 LNHDA, CDR2 SQIVND (reference sequence). The CDR3 is made up of 13 amino acids. With 3 bases removed from V and 3 bases from J, the gap between germline ends came to 8 bases. The repertoire was sequenced with immunoSEQ multiplex PCR; TCRdb's copy has only in-frame clones and lacks some. Among roughly 56,000 clones, around 90% were seen once, and the ten largest hold 2.2%. The data originate from a study of cytomegalovirus exposure and HLA in healthy donors. Broader study findings: A subsequent analysis found that TCR clusters from the first cohort also tended to co-occur in the roughly 120 validation repertoires, with around 94% of cluster scores above 0. Accounts indicate the classifier identified cytomegalovirus status with strong specificity and sensitivity.

The chain joins TRBV19 to TRBJ1-2; weak D call: TRBD1 (5 bases). The receptor was derived from a woman in her twenties or thirties in good health and CMV-seronegative. The source material was PBMCs. CDR3 bases: TGTGCCAGTAGTATGATAGGGGACTATGGCTACACCTTC. Amino acids: CASSMIGDYGYTF.